Described below is a single TCR beta chain sequence and its context. Its antigen is undetermined. There are 15 residues in the CDR3. Germline V gene lookup returns CDR1 SGHRS and CDR2 YFSETQ. Trimming at V came to 3 bases and at J to 3 bases, leaving 5 bases not matched to a gene. This entry is derived from a study of human T cells and chemical hapten exposure. General observations from the study: Donors, who had alopecia, may show an immune response that differs from healthy people's. Significantly greater numbers of large CDR3 similarity clusters came from expanded TCRs than from controls.

As the library was built, unique molecular identifiers were attached to individual cDNA molecules. TCRdb used MiXCR to reprocess the RACE reads, holding one entry per CDR3 protein. Of 30,000 to 40,000 distinct CDR3 sequences in the sample, about 12% were seen once. Documented time point: patch test 3, about 24 weeks after DPC sensitization. Described treatment: therapeutic diphenylcyclopropenone sensitization with weekly scalp DPC. The study extracted total RNA from unfractionated whole blood. Donation of samples came from alopecia patients who were 18 to 70 years old and suitable for DPC. V usage is TRBV5-1 and J usage is TRBJ2-1; 8 bases line up with TRBD1. The source is a middle-aged woman with alopecia areata. Some clones in this sample may be carry-over from other donors' samples. Here the sequenced sample was whole blood, taken in connection with sensitization to the hapten diphenylcyclopropenone (DPC). CDR3 sequence (DNA): TGCGCCAGCAGCTCACAGGGGGGCTACTACAATGAGCAGTTCTTC. This codes for CASSSQGGYYNEQFF.